The 28 T cell receptor beta chains reported below all come from one sample, sequenced in a study of neoadjuvant anti-PD-1 for oral cavity cancer. The time point here: after neoadjuvant nivolumab, at surgical resection. Profiling relied on immunoSEQ multiplex PCR, and the TCRdb table lists in-frame clones only, not all of them. The data contain 11,000 to 15,000 clones, around 82% of them singletons. The sample was PBMCs, taken after nivolumab (anti-PD-1) treatment. The receptors here all came from a person aged 35 to 85 with oral cavity squamous cell carcinoma.

The chain couples TRBV5-1 to TRBJ1-2; D ambiguous. Trimming left V 0 bases short and J 2 bases short, with 8 bases between. The CDR3 has 14 residues. The germline CDR1 and CDR2 sequences are SGHRS and YFSETQ. Written as DNA, the CDR3 is TGCGCCAGCAGCTTGGGGACGGGAAACTATGGCTACACCTTC. The encoded protein is CASSLGTGNYGYTF.

V and J are TRBV2 and TRBJ2-3, with 8 bases fitting TRBD2. CDR1 is SNHLY, CDR2 FYNNEI, per germline. Trimming removed 10 bases from V and 1 base from J; junction bases left unmatched: 13. The CDR3 is 16 residues long. The CDR3 reads CAIPLRGAGGTDTQYF. CDR3 DNA: TGTGCCATCCCGTTGCGGGGAGCGGGAGGCACAGATACGCAGTATTTT.

The chain links TRBV5-4 to TRBJ2-5, with TRBD2 matching over 9 bases. The CDR3 is made up of 16 amino acids. Germline CDR1 reads SGHNT; CDR2 reads YYREEE (reference sequence). The junction had 11 bases not matched to a gene; V was cut back by 6 bases and J by 2 bases. DNA for the CDR3: TGTGCCAGCAACTGGGGGGGTAGCGGGAGTCAAGAGACCCAGTACTTC. This translates into CASNWGGSGSQETQYF. Full variable domain (remainder filled in from reference TRBV5-4 and TRBJ2-5): ETGVTQSPTHLIKTRGQQVTLRCSSQSGHNTVSWYQQALGQGPQFIFQYYREEENGRGNFPPRFSGLQFPNYSSELNVNALELDDSALYLCASNWGGSGSQETQYFGPGTRLLVL.

The gene calls are TRBV5-1 and TRBJ2-1; D not resolved. The CDR3 covers 16 residues. The V gene's germline CDR1 is SGHRS and CDR2 YFSETQ. Trimming cost V 0 bases and J 0 bases, with 10 bases left between them. CDR3 sequence (DNA): TGCGCCAGCAGCTTGGAACTACGCCTCTCCTACAATGAGCAGTTCTTC. It translates to CASSLELRLSYNEQFF.

V gene TRBV11-3 combines with J gene TRBJ2-1, with TRBD2 identical over 9 bases. CDR3 length equals 16 residues. With 1 base clipped from V and 12 bases from J, the junction kept 13 bases outside the gene matches. Germline V CDR1 and CDR2: SGHNT, YENEEA. The CDR3 DNA reads as TGTGCCAGCAGCTTAGGCGCTAGCGGGACTACGGGGTCGCAGTTCTTC. Amino acids: CASSLGASGTTGSQFF.

The chain uses TRBV10-3 and TRBJ1-5; D is possibly TRBD1 (6 bases). Germline-derived CDR1 and CDR2 are ENHRY and SYGVKD. The V end was cut by 6 bases, the J end by 4 bases, with 16 bases between. The CDR3 is made up of 15 amino acids. The chain's CDR3 is CAIRASDRENQPQHF. CDR3 DNA sequence: TGTGCCATCAGGGCCTCGGACAGAGAGAATCAGCCCCAGCATTTT.

The chain uses TRBV11-3 and TRBJ2-2; D remains unclear. V was pared by 5 bases and J by 7 bases, with 23 bases between. Germline loops: CDR1 SGHNT, CDR2 YENEEA. The length of the CDR3 is 17 residues. In DNA form, the CDR3 reads TGTGCCAGCAGCCCCAACCACCTTGGAACGCAAAGCGGGGAGCTGTTTTTT. Translation gives CASSPNHLGTQSGELFF.

The genes are TRBV19 and TRBJ2-2; 7 bases line up with TRBD1. Trimming removed 5 bases from V and 1 base from J; junction bases left unmatched: 7. Germline V gives CDR1 LNHDA, CDR2 SQIVND (reference sequence). This CDR3 has 16 residues. The CDR3, as DNA: TGTGCCAGTAGTGGACATGGGACAGTGAACACCGGGGAGCTGTTTTTT. This gives the protein CASSGHGTVNTGELFF.

The chain uses TRBV10-1 and TRBJ1-2; the D is unclear. CDR1 is WNHNN and CDR2 is SYGVQD in the germline V gene (reference sequence). V lost 3 bases and J lost 3, with 8 bases in between. The CDR3 length is 13 residues. Here the CDR3 reads CASSEYQDYGYTF. CDR3 sequence (DNA): TGCGCCAGCAGTGAATACCAAGACTATGGCTACACCTTC.

This chain connects TRBV5-6 to TRBJ1-1; D remains ambiguous. CDR3 size: 19 residues. CDR1 SGHDT and CDR2 YYEEEE come from the germline V gene. The V end lost 0 bases, the J end lost 0 bases, and 21 bases lay between the germline ends. The CDR3 loop is CASSLGANWGIQMNTEAFF. CDR3 nucleotide sequence: TGTGCCAGCAGCTTGGGGGCAAATTGGGGAATTCAGATGAACACTGAAGCTTTCTTT.

V gene TRBV14 combines with J gene TRBJ2-3, with a possible D match to TRBD2 (6 bases). This CDR3 region has 19 residues. Germline values: CDR1 SGHDN, CDR2 FVKESK. V was cut by 2 bases and J by 0 bases, with 21 bases left in between. The CDR3 DNA reads as TGTGCCAGCAGCCAACCATCGGGGGATGAGATGACTAGCACAGATACGCAGTATTTT. This gives the protein CASSQPSGDEMTSTDTQYF.

This chain links TRBV2 with TRBJ1-1; 9 nucleotides align to TRBD1. Trimming at V came to 4 bases and at J to 7 bases, leaving 4 bases not matched to a gene. This CDR3 is built from 13 residues. Per germline, CDR1 SNHLY and CDR2 FYNNEI. CDR3 coding DNA: TGTGCCAGCAGTGGACAGGGGGTACATGAAGCTTTCTTT. Translation gives CASSGQGVHEAFF.

The chain recombines TRBV19 with TRBJ1-5, with D perhaps matching TRBD1 (5 bases). Germline V CDR1 and CDR2: LNHDA, SQIVND (reference sequence). Trimming removed 7 bases at V and 2 bases at J, with 9 bases between. The CDR3 length is 13 residues. The CDR3 reads CASMWGGNQPQHF. Written as DNA, the CDR3 is TGTGCCAGTATGTGGGGGGGCAATCAGCCCCAGCATTTT.

The sample holds one count of this clone. This chain joins TRBV7-2 and TRBJ1-4; D not certain. With 5 bases removed from V and 8 bases from J, the gap between germline ends came to 12 bases. The CDR3 is 13 residues long. From germline, CDR1 is SGHTA and CDR2 FQGNSA. The CDR3 DNA follows: TGTGCCAGCAGCAGACCCCCGGCCGAAAAACTGTTTTTT. It translates to CASSRPPAEKLFF.

This clone was detected once. The J gene is TRBJ2-1, the V gene TRBV2; D remains ambiguous. Germline CDR1 and CDR2: SNHLY and FYNNEI. The CDR3 spans 12 residues. With 5 bases removed from V and 7 bases from J, the gap between germline ends came to 9 bases. CDR3 in DNA: TGTGCCAGCAGTTGGCTGTTAAATGAGCAGTTCTTC. Protein: CASSWLLNEQFF.

The chain couples TRBV6-5 to TRBJ1-1; unclear D gene. Germline V gives CDR1 MNHEY, CDR2 SVGAGI. Trimming shortened V by 10 bases and J by 4 bases, and 16 bases separated the two germline ends. The CDR3 covers 13 residues. This chain's CDR3 is CATYRWGITEAFF. In DNA form, the CDR3 reads TGTGCCACCTACCGATGGGGTATCACTGAAGCTTTCTTT.

J is TRBJ1-4 and V is TRBV27; 10 bases align to TRBD1. Per germline, CDR1 MNHEY and CDR2 SMNVEV (reference sequence). Trimming at V came to 4 bases and at J to 11 bases, leaving 4 bases not matched to a gene. The CDR3 covers 13 residues. The chain's CDR3 is CASSWGTGEKLFF. DNA for the CDR3: TGTGCCAGCAGTTGGGGGACAGGGGAGAAACTGTTTTTT.

The genes are TRBV7-3 and TRBJ1-6; D gene uncertain. CDR3 length equals 15 residues. V was shortened by 3 bases and J by 5 bases, with 11 bases between the two germline ends. Germline-derived CDR1 and CDR2 are SGHTA and FQGTGA. CDR3 amino acids: CASSFGRADNSPLHF. The CDR3 DNA is TGTGCCAGCAGCTTTGGACGGGCGGATAATTCACCCCTCCACTTT.

The rearrangement links TRBV5-5 to TRBJ1-5; D uncertain. This CDR3 is built from 13 residues. CDR1 SGHKS and CDR2 YYEKEE come from the germline V gene (reference sequence). V was pared by 6 bases and J by 4 bases, with 11 bases between. The CDR3 protein is CASNPGENQPQHF. In nucleotides, the CDR3 is TGTGCCAGCAATCCTGGTGAGAATCAGCCCCAGCATTTT.

The chain joins TRBV7-7 to TRBJ1-4; 8 positions agree with TRBD1. Germline trimming cut 1 base from V and 7 bases from J; bases unmatched to any gene: 8. The germline V gene encodes CDR1 SSHAT and CDR2 FNYEAQ (reference sequence). The CDR3 has 16 residues. CDR3 in DNA: TGTGCCAGCAGCTTAGGAACGCAGGGGGCGGGTGAAAAACTGTTTTTT. Translated: CASSLGTQGAGEKLFF.

This clone appeared a few times. V gene TRBV19 combines with J gene TRBJ1-5; 12 bases are a match to TRBD1. V was clipped by 4 bases and J by 6 bases; unmatched bases: 4. Germline V lookup: CDR1 LNHDA, CDR2 SQIVND (reference sequence). The CDR3 totals 15 residues. The CDR3 DNA reads TGTGCCAGTAGTAGGGACAGGGGGCGAGTTCAGCCCCAGCATTTT. It yields the protein CASSRDRGRVQPQHF.

V usage is TRBV6-5 and J usage is TRBJ2-3, with 10 bases identical to TRBD2. There are 15 residues in the CDR3. Germline V gives CDR1 MNHEY, CDR2 SVGAGI. V gave up 6 bases and J gave up 8 bases; unmatched junction bases: 11. Written as DNA, the CDR3 is TGTGCCAGCAGCACAAGCGGGAGGGCCGACGGTACGCAGTATTTT. This gives the protein CASSTSGRADGTQYF.

This clone was detected a few times. The chain links TRBV19 to TRBJ1-5; 7 bases match TRBD1. Germline V gene data show CDR1 as LNHDA and CDR2 as SQIVND (reference sequence). This CDR3 has 14 amino acids. Unmatched junction bases numbered 8, after V lost 6 bases and J lost 6 bases. The CDR3 sequence is CASSQGVGSQPQHF. The CDR3 DNA sequence: TGTGCCAGTAGCCAGGGGGTGGGAAGTCAGCCCCAGCATTTT.

The genes are TRBV6-1 and TRBJ2-7; 8 bases align to TRBD1. Germline trimming cut 6 bases from V and 5 bases from J; bases unmatched to any gene: 9. CDR1 is MNHNS, CDR2 SASEGT, per germline. The CDR3 consists of 14 residues. The CDR3 nucleotides read TGTGCCAGCAGCTGGACAGGGTACGGCGACGAGCAGTACTTC. Translating it yields CASSWTGYGDEQYF.

In nucleotides, the CDR3 is TGTGCCAGCAGTACTAGCGGGAGAGGGTCCCGCTACGAGCAGTACTTC. Its protein product is CASSTSGRGSRYEQYF. The chain combines TRBV28 with TRBJ2-7; the match to TRBD2 covers 11 bases. CDR1 and CDR2 (germline): MDHEN, SYDVKM. The CDR3 consists of 16 residues. Trimming at V came to 5 bases and at J to 3 bases, leaving 9 bases not matched to a gene.

This chain links TRBV6-5 with TRBJ1-1; D gene unclear. The V gene's germline CDR1 is MNHEY and CDR2 SVGAGI. With 0 bases removed from V and 2 bases from J, the gap between germline ends came to 7 bases. The CDR3 loop spans 14 amino acids. CDR3 DNA sequence: TGTGCCAGCAGTTACTCACGGACCAACACTGAAGCTTTCTTT. It translates to CASSYSRTNTEAFF.

This clone occurred a few times. The chain recombines TRBV7-9 with TRBJ1-2; D call uncertain. This CDR3 is built from 14 residues. The V gene lost 4 bases and the J gene lost 3 bases, with 12 bases spanning the gap. Germline V gene lookup returns CDR1 SEHNR and CDR2 FQNEAQ (reference sequence). The CDR3 loop is CASSSRTEYYGYTF. The CDR3, as DNA: TGTGCCAGCAGCTCACGGACGGAATACTATGGCTACACCTTC. Full variable domain (missing parts from reference TRBV7-9 and TRBJ1-2): DTGVSQNPRHKITKRGQNVTFRCDPISEHNRLYWYRQTLGQGPEFLTYFQNEAQLEKSRLLSDRFSAERPKGSFSTLEIQRTEQGDSAMYLCASSSRTEYYGYTFGSGTRLTVV.

The V call is TRBV5-1, the J call TRBJ1-4, with 8 bases lining up with TRBD1. Losses at the gene ends were 4 bases for V and 3 bases for J; bases not matched to a gene: 11. This CDR3 is 17 amino acids long. Germline V gene lookup returns CDR1 SGHRS and CDR2 YFSETQ. CDR3 DNA sequence: TGCGCCAGCAGCCGTAACGGACAGGGATCGTCTAATGAAAAACTGTTTTTT. It codes for CASSRNGQGSSNEKLFF.